The sequence of this TCR beta chain was determined in a study of CD8+ T cells in alopecia areata. Background on the study: Tofacitinib was taken orally by treated patients, and the dose was 5 to 10 mg twice daily. Tofacitinib ran for 6 to 18 months before 6 months off drug.

CDR1 and CDR2 (germline): SGHTA, FQGNSA. V lost 2 bases, J lost 2 bases, and 9 bases stayed unmatched. This CDR3 is 16 amino acids long. Concerning this clone: The antigen is not known.

Extraction of RNA preceded its reverse transcription into cDNA, which served as the sequencing template. Generated by immunoSEQ multiplex PCR, the TCRdb table keeps only in-frame clones and is missing some. The table lists 65,000 to 75,000 clones, roughly half of them singletons. Study outcomes and limitations: The study found TCR sharing across patients less clear than in mice, possibly for HLA reasons. Sequenced scalp T cells also include alphabeta T cells resident in normal skin.

Sequences were derived from CD8+ T cells sorted from blood, sampled at week 0. The TCR sequence derives from a human donor with alopecia areata. The V call is TRBV7-2, the J call TRBJ2-7, with TRBD2 matching over 7 bases. CDR3 coding DNA: TGTGCCAGCAGCTTACGGGGGGAGGGAGGCGCCTACGAGCAGTACTTC. The encoded protein is CASSLRGEGGAYEQYF.